This TCR beta chain was captured in a study of early T cells in non-severe SARS-CoV-2 infection. Study in general: Sequencing of unsorted whole blood was done on bulk RNA, leaving chains unpaired.

Notes on this clonotype: Its antigen is as yet unknown.

The TCR library protocol was used to attach unique molecular identifiers. These identifiers were attached to individual cDNA molecules. TCRdb re-analysed the 5' RACE reads in MiXCR, keeping a single row per CDR3 protein. The sample consists of nearly 55,000 distinct CDR3 sequences, around 8% of them appearing once. The study, taken as a whole, reports: Matching with VDJdb favored anti-spike CD8 responses (missing private and CD4 specificities).

Germline loops: CDR1 MDHEN, CDR2 SYDVKM. V gave up 4 bases and J gave up 3 bases, with 22 bases separating them. The CDR3 extends over 17 amino acids. This sequence was found in an adult who was a healthcare worker with PCR-confirmed SARS-CoV-2 infection or an uninfected control (not recorded which). The J gene is TRBJ2-7, the V gene TRBV28; TRBD1 or TRBD2 may be the D gene (5 bases each). The input for sequencing was whole blood, taken at baseline. CDR3 sequence (DNA): TGTGCCAGCAGTTCGGGTTCGGGAAGGGGACCTTTCTACGAGCAGTACTTC. As protein: CASSSGSGRGPFYEQYF.